This T cell receptor (beta chain) stems from a study of T cell repertoires in cytomegalovirus infection. Turning to the study itself: CMV epitopes used comprised recently identified HLA-C-restricted ones and well-studied HLA-B-restricted ones. Indications of both CMV infection and matching HLA type were provided by public TCR beta signatures.

TCRdb redid the calling of the reads with MiXCR, one entry per CDR3 protein. The sample lists about 220,000 distinct CDR3 sequences, 35% to 45% occurring once. Worth noting for this clonotype: Its cognate antigen is unknown.

Study outcomes and limitations: Cumulative frequency of public TCR beta families picked out carriers of CMV plus the relevant HLA.

Trimming took 1 base from V and 0 from J, leaving 15 bases between them. The germline CDR1 and CDR2 sequences are LNHDA and SQIVND (reference sequence). The CDR3 is made up of 17 amino acids. This clonotype was obtained from a human donor in good health (CMV status not recorded). Some clones in this sample may be carry-over from other donors' samples. The material was CD8+ T cells from cultured PBMCs, obtained from culture after CMV antigen stimulation. The rearrangement uses TRBV19 and TRBJ1-1, with D possibly TRBD1 on 5 matching bases. The CDR3 region is CASSIGRKGRMNTEAFF. CDR3 in DNA: TGTGCCAGTAGTATAGGGAGGAAGGGACGGATGAACACTGAAGCTTTCTTT. Combining the CDR3 with reference TRBV19 and TRBJ1-1 gives the whole variable domain DGGITQSPKYLFRKEGQNVTLSCEQNLNHDAMYWYRQDPGQGLRLIYYSQIVNDFQKGDIAEGYSVSREKKESFPLTVTSAQKNPTAFYLCASSIGRKGRMNTEAFFGQGTRLTVV.